These T cell receptor beta chains were read from a single sample in a study of control samples from healthy donors and cancer patients. Data came from immunoSEQ multiplex PCR; TCRdb stores just in-frame clones and leaves some out. This table has almost 85,000 clones, 75% to 85% appearing once. Material for sequencing was PBMCs. The receptors here all came from a man in his sixties with head and neck cancer. The CDR3 runs from the conserved cysteine through the conserved F or W.

>TRBV10-1|TRBJ2-5
CASSPGLAGGGETQYF
>TRBV10-3|TRBJ1-1
CAISESERPNTEAFF
>TRBV6-5|TRBJ1-1
CASSYRTAAPTEAFF
>TRBV18|TRBJ2-7
CASSPLLLGQGGGEQYF
>TRBV4-1|TRBJ1-5
CASSQESHHYSNQPQHF
>TRBV28|TRBJ2-6
CASSNQGSGANVLTF
>TRBV5-1|TRBJ1-4
CASSLRQGASEKLFF
>TRBV10-2|TRBJ2-2
CASSLGQPRELFF
>TRBV25-1|TRBJ2-7
CASSPLGGGTYEQYF
>TRBV5-6|TRBJ2-1
CASSLSPSGSYNEQFF
>TRBV2|TRBJ2-7
CASSEWSQGANEQYF
>TRBV30|TRBJ1-2
CAWRPDRLYGYTF
>TRBV6-5|TRBJ2-7
CATRTSGSRYEQYF
>TRBV11-2|TRBJ2-7
CASSPDRGEQYF
>TRBV4-1|TRBJ2-7
CASSLLWAGRAYEQYF
>TRBV5-1|TRBJ2-5
CASSLWNGRTQETQYF
>TRBV5-1|TRBJ1-2
CASSLQGVNSGYTF
>TRBV19|TRBJ2-5
CASSMRSDKETQYF
>TRBV3-1/TRBV3-2|TRBJ2-6
CASSNWAGSGANVLTF
>TRBV19|TRBJ2-1
CASSIWGPPSNNEQFF
>TRBV5-8|TRBJ1-1
CASSFRGGTNTEAFF
>TRBV5-1|TRBJ2-1
CASTPGLAYYNEQFF
>TRBV5-8|TRBJ1-1
CASSARLREAFF
>TRBV4-2|TRBJ2-2
CASSQEKQGYTGELFF
>TRBV29-1|TRBJ2-7
CSVSGLGQGRQSSYEQYF
>TRBV7-9|TRBJ1-3
CASSLATGNTIYF
>TRBV2|TRBJ2-1
CASRLRGGSYNEQFF
>TRBV2|TRBJ2-1
CASTGGGPRREQFF
>TRBV5-1|TRBJ2-1
CASSLSGSYDNEQFF
>TRBV7-8|TRBJ1-1
CASRRALNTEAFF
>TRBV4-1|TRBJ2-1
CASSQLTGSYNEQFF
>TRBV29-1|TRBJ2-1
CSVKGEEERGRASGRRNEQFF
>TRBV19|TRBJ2-7
CASSSVEGLAYEQYF
>TRBV28|TRBJ1-2
CASSFTQDTPDYGYTF
>TRBV27|TRBJ2-3
CASGIVGTSGRTDTQYF
>TRBV2|TRBJ2-7
CASGETGGPFYEQYF
>TRBV3-1/TRBV3-2|TRBJ2-7
CASRPETGDYEQYF
>TRBV5-1|TRBJ2-7
CASSLGQYEQYF
>TRBV10-3|TRBJ1-5
CAISESYGTGVLSNQPQHF
>TRBV6-5|TRBJ1-5
CASNDMNSNQPQHF
>TRBV6-5|TRBJ2-2
CASSYSAGAGELFF
>TRBV2|TRBJ1-1
CASRSVMNTEAFF
>TRBV7-9|TRBJ2-3
CASSLRGQADTQYF
>TRBV18|TRBJ2-7
CASSPPTSGRYEQYF